The 20 T cell receptor beta chains reported below all come from one sample, sequenced in a study of T cells after somatic rescue of genetic block. Assay used: immunoSEQ multiplex PCR; TCRdb lists only in-frame clones, some missing. In the table there are around 70,000 clones, about 90% of which are singletons. Input material: peripheral blood mononuclear cells (PBMCs). The receptors derive from a man between 40 and 49 years old.

CDR3 DNA sequence: TGTGCCAGTCTACTAGGGGGGCCAGCCTACGAGCAGTACTTC. Its protein product is CASLLGGPAYEQYF. This rearrangement joins TRBV2 to TRBJ2-7; the D gene could be TRBD1 or TRBD2 (6 bases each). Germline CDR1 is SNHLY and CDR2 is FYNNEI. The CDR3 totals 14 residues. With 9 bases removed from V and 2 bases from J, the gap between germline ends came to 17 bases.

The rearrangement joins TRBV9 to TRBJ2-3; D is ambiguous. In germline, CDR1 is SGDLS, CDR2 YYNGEE. Trimming left V 0 bases short and J 4 bases short, with 9 bases between. The CDR3 is made up of 14 amino acids. The CDR3 spells CASSVGTAPDTQYF. The CDR3 coding sequence is TGTGCCAGCAGCGTAGGGACCGCGCCAGATACGCAGTATTTT.

This rearrangement joins TRBV28 to TRBJ2-2, with D perhaps matching TRBD2 (6 bases). V dropped 4 bases and J dropped 7 bases, with 16 bases sitting between them. The CDR3 contains 15 residues. Germline-derived CDR1 and CDR2 are MDHEN and SYDVKM. CDR3 in amino acids: CASSSAGGADGELFF. In DNA, the CDR3 is TGTGCCAGCAGTTCCGCGGGCGGGGCAGACGGGGAGCTGTTTTTT.

This chain joins TRBV18 and TRBJ2-7, with 10 bases aligning to TRBD2. CDR3 length equals 16 residues. V was pared by 4 bases and J by 6 bases, with 12 bases of the junction left unmatched. Germline V CDR1 and CDR2: KGHSH, LQKENI. The CDR3 DNA sequence: TGTGCCAGCTCACATTCCGAAGCGGGAGGGTCGGGCGAGCAGTACTTC. This encodes CASSHSEAGGSGEQYF. The variable domain in full, with the rest retrieved from reference TRBV18 and TRBJ2-7, is NAGVMQNPRHLVRRRGQEARLRCSPMKGHSHVYWYRQLPEEGLKFMVYLQKENIIDESGMPKERFSAEFPKEGPSILRIQQVVRGDSAAYFCASSHSEAGGSGEQYFGPGTRLTVT.

The chain has TRBV28 and TRBJ2-1, with D possibly being TRBD1 (6 bases). The germline V gene has CDR1 MDHEN and CDR2 SYDVKM. V was pared by 4 bases and J by 6 bases, with 16 bases between. This CDR3 has 15 residues. The CDR3 is CASSSGQRVSNEQFF. In nucleotides, the CDR3 is TGTGCCAGCAGTTCTGGACAGAGGGTGTCCAATGAGCAGTTCTTC.

This chain's CDR3 is CASSTRTSGSDEQFF. The CDR3 nucleotides read TGTGCCAGTAGTACAAGGACTAGCGGGAGTGATGAGCAGTTCTTC. V usage is TRBV19 and J usage is TRBJ2-1; TRBD2 matches 13 bases. V was pared by 4 bases and J by 8 bases, with 5 bases of the junction left unmatched. Germline values: CDR1 LNHDA, CDR2 SQIVND (reference sequence). This CDR3 is built from 15 residues.

The rearrangement joins TRBV18 to TRBJ2-2; TRBD1 matches 8 bases. J gave up 5 bases and V 3 bases, and 5 bases lay outside the gene matches. This CDR3 has 15 amino acids. The germline gives CDR1 KGHSH, CDR2 LQKENI. CDR3 nucleotides: TGTGCCAGCTCACCCAGGACAGGGCAAACCGGGGAGCTGTTTTTT. Its translation is CASSPRTGQTGELFF.

The chain recombines TRBV28 with TRBJ2-3, with D maybe TRBD1 (6 bases). There are 13 residues in the CDR3. CDR1 MDHEN and CDR2 SYDVKM come from the germline V gene. The V end lost 8 bases, the J end lost 3 bases, and 12 bases lay between the germline ends. CDR3 amino acids: CASQQGGTDTQYF. CDR3 nucleotide sequence: TGTGCCAGCCAACAGGGTGGTACAGATACGCAGTATTTT.

The chain recombines TRBV6-5 with TRBJ1-1; D is uncertain. This CDR3 is 15 amino acids long. Germline V gene data show CDR1 as MNHEY and CDR2 as SVGAGI. Trimming removed 2 bases at V and 1 base at J, with 11 bases between. CDR3 DNA sequence: TGTGCCAGCAGTTACGGGCGGGCAGCGAACACTGAAGCTTTCTTT. Translating gives CASSYGRAANTEAFF.

The chain combines TRBV11-1 with TRBJ2-4, with D possibly being TRBD1 or TRBD2 (6 bases each). The CDR3 has 16 residues. CDR1 is SGHAT and CDR2 is FQDESV in the germline V gene (reference sequence). V was pared by 2 bases and J by 5 bases, with 16 bases between. CDR3 sequence reads: CASSLNRVTSQNIQYF. The CDR3 coding sequence is TGTGCCAGCAGCTTAAACAGGGTAACTAGCCAAAACATTCAGTACTTC.

This clone showed up just once. The chain is built from TRBV6-1 and TRBJ2-5; D not certain. Germline lookup yields CDR1 MNHNS and CDR2 SASEGT. The CDR3 length is 14 residues. V was trimmed by 1 base and J by 1 base, leaving 7 bases between them. The chain's CDR3 is CASSEGGSQETQYF. CDR3 DNA: TGTGCCAGCAGTGAAGGCGGCAGCCAAGAGACCCAGTACTTC.

On this clone itself: Other nucleotide sequences from this sample produce the same CDR3. The CDR3 here is CASSPSYEQYF. In DNA form, the CDR3 reads TGTGCCAGCAGCCCCTCCTACGAGCAGTACTTC. This sequence joins TRBV7-9 and TRBJ2-7; D gene ambiguous. CDR1 is SEHNR, CDR2 FQNEAQ, per germline (reference sequence). The ends were cut back, 5 bases at V and 0 bases at J, with 2 bases in the middle. The CDR3 runs to 11 residues.

This chain connects TRBV18 to TRBJ1-5; D gene ambiguous. Germline V gene sequence: CDR1 KGHSH, CDR2 LQKENI. This CDR3 has 15 amino acids. Trimming removed 5 bases at V and 2 bases at J, with 13 bases between. The CDR3 nucleotides are TGTGCCAGCTCAGGAGGATCAGTTGGCAATCAGCCCCAGCATTTT. Its protein is CASSGGSVGNQPQHF.

The CDR3 DNA reads as TGTGCCAGCAGTTGGACGGAACCTTCCACAGATACGCAGTATTTT. Its translation: CASSWTEPSTDTQYF. J is TRBJ2-3 and V is TRBV2, with unresolved D. The germline V gene encodes CDR1 SNHLY and CDR2 FYNNEI. This CDR3 comprises 15 residues. V lost 5 bases to trimming and J lost 2 bases, with 14 bases between them. Combining the CDR3 with reference TRBV2 and TRBJ2-3 gives the whole variable domain EPEVTQTPSHQVTQMGQEVILRCVPISNHLYFYWYRQILGQKVEFLVSFYNNEISEKSEIFDDQFSVERPDGSNFTLKIRSTKLEDSAMYFCASSWTEPSTDTQYFGPGTRLTVL.

The chain is built from TRBV9 and TRBJ2-5; TRBD1 matches at 7 bases. CDR3 size: 14 residues. J was trimmed by 4 bases and V by 1 base; bases with no gene match: 4. Per the germline V gene, CDR1 is SGDLS and CDR2 is YYNGEE. The CDR3 sequence: CASSVLAGGETQYF. CDR3 in DNA: TGTGCCAGCAGCGTACTTGCAGGGGGAGAGACCCAGTACTTC.

In this sample, this clone turned up a few times. V gene TRBV2 combines with J gene TRBJ1-5; D uncertain. Per the germline V gene, CDR1 is SNHLY and CDR2 is FYNNEI. The V and J ends lost 6 bases and 5 bases respectively, with 5 bases between them. This CDR3 has 11 amino acids. This chain's CDR3 is CASRRDQPQHF. The CDR3 nucleotides are TGTGCCAGCAGGAGGGATCAGCCCCAGCATTTT. Complete variable domain (other parts from reference TRBV2 and TRBJ1-5): EPEVTQTPSHQVTQMGQEVILRCVPISNHLYFYWYRQILGQKVEFLVSFYNNEISEKSEIFDDQFSVERPDGSNFTLKIRSTKLEDSAMYFCASRRDQPQHFGDGTRLSIL.

J is TRBJ1-3 and V is TRBV9, with D tentatively TRBD1 (5 bases). The germline CDR1 and CDR2 sequences are SGDLS and YYNGEE. With 1 base removed from V and 4 bases from J, the gap between germline ends came to 18 bases. The CDR3 is 17 amino acids. The CDR3 nucleotides are TGTGCCAGCAGCGTAAAGACGGGGCCATCTAAGGGAAACACCATATATTTT. Translated, it gives CASSVKTGPSKGNTIYF. The full variable domain, rest sourced from reference TRBV9 and TRBJ1-3, is DSGVTQTPKHLITATGQRVTLRCSPRSGDLSVYWYQQSLDQGLQFLIQYYNGEERAKGNILERFSAQQFPDLHSELNLSSLELGDSALYFCASSVKTGPSKGNTIYFGEGSWLTVV.

V usage is TRBV7-9 and J usage is TRBJ2-7; D is possibly TRBD2 (5 bases). The ends were cut back, 8 bases at V and 3 bases at J, with 17 bases in the middle. Germline CDR1 SEHNR, CDR2 FQNEAQ (reference sequence). The CDR3 is 14 residues long. CDR3 coding DNA: TGTGCCAGCGCCAAGGACGGACTTTACTACGAGCAGTACTTC. Its translation: CASAKDGLYYEQYF.

V is TRBV9 and J is TRBJ2-3; 9 positions match TRBD2. The CDR3 contains 15 residues. J was trimmed by 4 bases and V by 5 bases; bases with no gene match: 8. Germline V gene sequence: CDR1 SGDLS, CDR2 YYNGEE. CDR3 amino acids: CASSFSGRGSDTQYF. The CDR3 DNA sequence: TGTGCCAGCAGTTTTAGCGGGAGAGGGTCAGATACGCAGTATTTT.

In nucleotides, the CDR3 is TGTGCCATCAGTGAGTCACAGGGCCAAGAGACCCAGTACTTC. Translating it yields CAISESQGQETQYF. The chain joins TRBV10-3 to TRBJ2-5; a possible D gene is TRBD1 (6 bases). The CDR3 is 14 amino acids. Looked up from germline, CDR1 is ENHRY and CDR2 is SYGVKD. V was cut by 0 bases and J by 1 base, with 6 bases left in between.